Listed below are T cell receptor beta chains from one sample, sequenced in a study of a mutant IDH1 vaccine in newly diagnosed glioma. The antigens for these receptors are not known. Repertoires were generated with immunoSEQ multiplex PCR, while TCRdb's copy carries only in-frame clones and drops some. Among 50,000 to 70,000 clones, roughly 84% were seen once, and the ten largest hold about 4.2%. The input for sequencing was PBMCs, taken from a glioma patient whose treatment included an IDH1 peptide vaccine. These receptors were taken from a man aged 25 to 40 with glioma. Both conserved end residues are part of each CDR3. The D gene is left open where the match is weak.

V: TRBV27
D: .
J: TRBJ2-7
length: 14
DNA: TGTGCCAGCAGTGCCGGCAGAAGCTCCTACGAGCAGTACTTC
CDR3: CASSAGRSSYEQYF

V: TRBV11-2
D: .
J: TRBJ2-5
length: 14
DNA: TGTGCCAGCAGCTTAGGTTTGGGGTGGGAGACCCAGTACTTC
CDR3: CASSLGLGWETQYF

V: TRBV6-5
D: .
J: TRBJ1-4
length: 12
DNA: TGTGCCAGCAGTTACGCCCGGGGATCACTGTTTTTT
CDR3: CASSYARGSLFF

V: TRBV10-1
D: TRBD1
J: TRBJ2-1
length: 15
DNA: TGCGCCAGCAGTCCGGGACAGGGATACAGGAATGAGCAGTTCTTC
CDR3: CASSPGQGYRNEQFF

V: TRBV7-9
D: TRBD2
J: TRBJ2-5
length: 13
DNA: TGTGCCAGCAGCTCTATAGCGGGAGAGACCCAGTACTTC
CDR3: CASSSIAGETQYF

V: TRBV5-1
D: TRBD1
J: TRBJ1-1
length: 20
DNA: TGCGCCAGCAGCTTCATGGCCGTGAGCAGGGGGGGATCTCAGAACACTGAAGCTTTCTTT
CDR3: CASSFMAVSRGGSQNTEAFF

V: TRBV6-5
D: .
J: TRBJ2-7
length: 15
DNA: TGTGCCAGCAGAGGGCAGGGGGGTACCTACGTGGAGCAGTACTTC
CDR3: CASRGQGGTYVEQYF

V: TRBV2
D: TRBD1
J: TRBJ2-5
length: 18
DNA: TGTGCCAGCAGTGAGGGGGACAGGGGTTCGGCTTTTCGGGAGACCCAGTACTTC
CDR3: CASSEGDRGSAFRETQYF

V: TRBV27
D: .
J: TRBJ2-7
length: 15
DNA: TGTGCCAGCGGCCGGGGGACAGCTCCGCTCAACGAGCAGTACTTC
CDR3: CASGRGTAPLNEQYF

V: TRBV6-1
D: .
J: TRBJ1-5
length: 15
DNA: TGTGCCAGCCTGGAACGGAACTTAAGCAATCAGCCCCAGCATTTT
CDR3: CASLERNLSNQPQHF

V: TRBV2
D: TRBD1
J: TRBJ1-5
length: 13
DNA: TGTGCCAGCACTAAGGACAGGGATCAGCCCCAGCATTTT
CDR3: CASTKDRDQPQHF

V: TRBV16
D: TRBD1
J: TRBJ1-6
length: 15
DNA: TGTGCCAGCAGCCTCACAGGGGGCCTTAATTCACCCCTCCACTTT
CDR3: CASSLTGGLNSPLHF

V: TRBV6-5
D: .
J: TRBJ1-2
length: 14
DNA: TGTGCCAGCAGTTCGCGAGCGGGGAGCTATGGCTACACCTTC
CDR3: CASSSRAGSYGYTF

V: TRBV6-1
D: .
J: TRBJ2-3
length: 14
DNA: TGTGCCAGCAGACACTATACAGGGACAGATACGCAGTATTTT
CDR3: CASRHYTGTDTQYF

V: TRBV2
D: TRBD2
J: TRBJ2-1
length: 14
DNA: TGTGCCACCGAGCGGGGGGGCATGAACAATGAGCAGTTCTTC
CDR3: CATERGGMNNEQFF

V: TRBV20-1
D: .
J: TRBJ2-5
length: 11
DNA: TGCAGTGCTAGAGAGACACCTGAGCAGTACTTC
CDR3: CSARETPEQYF

V: TRBV5-1
D: TRBD1
J: TRBJ2-5
length: 15
DNA: TGCGCCAGCAGCTTGGGGGACAGGGGTGTGGAGACCCAGTACTTC
CDR3: CASSLGDRGVETQYF

V: TRBV4-1
D: .
J: TRBJ2-1
length: 12
DNA: TGCGCCAGCAGCCAAGATCCCCCGGAGCAGTTCTTC
CDR3: CASSQDPPEQFF

V: TRBV28
D: .
J: TRBJ2-2
length: 14
DNA: TGTGCCAGCAGTTTTCCGGGTCTCACCGGGGAGCTGTTTTTT
CDR3: CASSFPGLTGELFF

V: TRBV15
D: TRBD2
J: TRBJ2-2
length: 16
DNA: TGTGCCACCAGCAGAGGAGCGGGGGGTCACACCGGGGAGCTGTTTTTT
CDR3: CATSRGAGGHTGELFF

V: TRBV27
D: .
J: TRBJ1-2
length: 14
DNA: TGTGCCAGCAGTTTAGGGGGGGGACCCTATGGCTACACCTTC
CDR3: CASSLGGGPYGYTF

V: TRBV20-1
D: .
J: TRBJ1-6
length: 10
DNA: TGCAGTGCCCTTGCGGGACCCCTCCACTTT
CDR3: CSALAGPLHF